This TCR beta chain was obtained from a study of shared clonotypes between healthy human individuals. Study summary: Samples came from a couple of female and a few male donors aged 18 to 49.

Profiled with immunoSEQ multiplex PCR; TCRdb holds only in-frame clones, not every one. Here the sample spans 950,000 to 1,300,000 clones, roughly 75% being singletons. This clone occurred a few times. The sample consisted of memory CD4+ T cells sorted from blood. The subset was: CD45RA-negative fraction. The clonotype originates from a man between 18 and 29 years old in good health.

CDR3 DNA sequence: TGTGCCAGCAGCCTGACAGGGATGGATACGCAGTATTTT. As protein: CASSLTGMDTQYF. The genes are TRBV7-2 and TRBJ2-3; 7 bases agree with TRBD1. Germline CDR1 reads SGHTA; CDR2 reads FQGNSA. The ends lost 5 bases at V and 6 bases at J; junction bases unmatched: 5. This CDR3 is 13 amino acids long.